Here is one TCR beta chain with its context. This CDR3 spans 16 amino acids. Trimming shortened V by 6 bases and J by 7 bases, and 19 bases separated the two germline ends. Per germline, CDR1 MNHEY and CDR2 SVGAGI. TCRdb re-called the reads through MiXCR, storing one row per CDR3 protein. In the table there are hundreds of thousands of distinct CDR3 sequences, around a sixth of which are singletons. The source of the sample is a study of T cell repertoires in cytomegalovirus infection. Study details: CMV infection plus the matching HLA type was flagged by public TCR beta signatures.

The origin of this receptor is a human donor in good health (CMV status not recorded). Some clones in this sample may be carry-over from other donors' samples. Sequenced input: PBMCs. The V and J genes are TRBV6-5 and TRBJ2-6, with a tentative D call TRBD1 (6 bases). CDR3 protein: CASRTLDSLGANVLTF. The CDR3 DNA reads TGTGCCAGCAGGACCCTGGACAGTCTGGGCGCCAACGTCCTGACTTTC.